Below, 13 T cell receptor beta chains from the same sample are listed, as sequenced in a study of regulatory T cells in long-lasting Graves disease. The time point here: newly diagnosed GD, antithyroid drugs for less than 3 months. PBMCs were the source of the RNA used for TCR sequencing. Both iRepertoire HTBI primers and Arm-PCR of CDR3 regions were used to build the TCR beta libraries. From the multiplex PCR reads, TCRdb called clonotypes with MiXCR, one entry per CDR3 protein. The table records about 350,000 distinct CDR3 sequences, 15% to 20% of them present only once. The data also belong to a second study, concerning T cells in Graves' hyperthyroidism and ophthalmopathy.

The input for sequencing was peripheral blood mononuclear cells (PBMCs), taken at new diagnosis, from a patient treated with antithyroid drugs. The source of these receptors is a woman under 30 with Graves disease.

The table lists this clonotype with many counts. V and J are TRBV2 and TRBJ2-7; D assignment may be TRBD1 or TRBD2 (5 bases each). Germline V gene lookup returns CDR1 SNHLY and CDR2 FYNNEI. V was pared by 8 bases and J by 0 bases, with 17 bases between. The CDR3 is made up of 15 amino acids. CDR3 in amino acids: CASRQGAGSSYEQYF. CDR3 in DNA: TGTGCCAGCCGCCAGGGAGCCGGTAGCTCCTACGAGCAGTACTTC. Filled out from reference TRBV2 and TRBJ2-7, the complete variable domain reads EPEVTQTPSHQVTQMGQEVILRCVPISNHLYFYWYRQILGQKVEFLVSFYNNEISEKSEIFDDQFSVERPDGSNFTLKIRSTKLEDSAMYFCASRQGAGSSYEQYFGPGTRLTVT.

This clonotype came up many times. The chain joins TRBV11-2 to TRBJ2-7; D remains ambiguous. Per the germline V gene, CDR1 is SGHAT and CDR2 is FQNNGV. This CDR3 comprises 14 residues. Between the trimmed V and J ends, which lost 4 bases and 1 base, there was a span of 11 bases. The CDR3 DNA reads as TGTGCCAGCAGCTCCCCCCGGTTATCCTACGAGCAGTACTTC. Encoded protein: CASSSPRLSYEQYF.

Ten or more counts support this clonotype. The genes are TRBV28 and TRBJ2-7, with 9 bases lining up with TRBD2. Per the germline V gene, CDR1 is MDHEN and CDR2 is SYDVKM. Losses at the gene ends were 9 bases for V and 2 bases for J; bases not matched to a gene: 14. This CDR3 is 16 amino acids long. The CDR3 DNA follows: TGTGCCAGAAGCTTACCGAAAGGACTAGCGCCCTACGAGCAGTACTTC. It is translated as CARSLPKGLAPYEQYF.

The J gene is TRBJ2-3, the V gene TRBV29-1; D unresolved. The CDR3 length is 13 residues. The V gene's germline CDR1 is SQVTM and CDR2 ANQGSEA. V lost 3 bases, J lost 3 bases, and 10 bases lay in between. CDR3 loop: CSVDRAFTDTQYF. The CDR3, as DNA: TGCAGCGTTGACCGGGCGTTTACAGATACGCAGTATTTT.

The CDR3 spells CASTETGFNEKLFF. The CDR3 nucleotides read TGTGCCAGCACTGAGACAGGATTTAATGAAAAACTGTTTTTT. The chain is built from TRBV25-1 and TRBJ1-4; weak D call: TRBD1 (6 bases). The CDR3 consists of 14 residues. The germline V gene encodes CDR1 MGHDK and CDR2 SYGVNS. V was pared by 7 bases and J by 4 bases, with 13 bases between.

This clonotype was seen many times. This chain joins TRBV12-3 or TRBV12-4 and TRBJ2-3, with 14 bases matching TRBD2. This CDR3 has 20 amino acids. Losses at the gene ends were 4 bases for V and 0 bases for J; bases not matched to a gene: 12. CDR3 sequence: CASSSRLAGGSTPSTDTQYF. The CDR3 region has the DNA TGTGCCAGCAGTTCCCGACTAGCGGGGGGGTCGACCCCTAGCACAGATACGCAGTATTTT.

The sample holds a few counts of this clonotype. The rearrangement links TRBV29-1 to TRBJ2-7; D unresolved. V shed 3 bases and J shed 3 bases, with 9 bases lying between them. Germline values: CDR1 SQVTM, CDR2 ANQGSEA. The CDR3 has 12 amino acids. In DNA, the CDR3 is TGCAGCGTTGAGTCAGATCTCTACGAGCAGTACTTC. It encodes CSVESDLYEQYF.

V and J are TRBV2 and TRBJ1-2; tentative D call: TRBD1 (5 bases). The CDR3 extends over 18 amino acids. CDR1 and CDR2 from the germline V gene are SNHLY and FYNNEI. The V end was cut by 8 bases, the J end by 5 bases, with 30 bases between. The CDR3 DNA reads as TGTGCCAGCGGGCAGGGCGGGAACACCGCCCGCCCTTCGTATGGCTACACCTTC. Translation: CASGQGGNTARPSYGYTF.

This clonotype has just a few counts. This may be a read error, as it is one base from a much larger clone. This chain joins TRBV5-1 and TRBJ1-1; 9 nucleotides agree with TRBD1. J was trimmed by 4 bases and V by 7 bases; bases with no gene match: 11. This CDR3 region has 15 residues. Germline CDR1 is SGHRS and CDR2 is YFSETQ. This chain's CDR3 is CASGPEGGQGTEAFF. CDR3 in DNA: TGCGCCAGCGGCCCAGAGGGGGGACAGGGCACTGAAGCTTTCTTT. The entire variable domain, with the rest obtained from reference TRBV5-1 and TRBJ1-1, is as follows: KAGVTQTPRYLIKTRGQQVTLSCSPISGHRSVSWYQQTPGQGLQFLFEYFSETQRNKGNFPGRFSGRQFSNSRSEMNVSTLELGDSALYLCASGPEGGQGTEAFFGQGTRLTVV.

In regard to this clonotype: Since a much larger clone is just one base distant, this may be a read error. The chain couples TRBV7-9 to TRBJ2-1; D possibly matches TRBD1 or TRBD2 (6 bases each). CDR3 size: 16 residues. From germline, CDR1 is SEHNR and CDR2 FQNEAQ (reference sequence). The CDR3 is CASSSDRGLSYNKQFF. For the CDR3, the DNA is TGTGCCAGCAGCTCCGACCGGGGGCTATCCTACAATAAGCAGTTCTTC.

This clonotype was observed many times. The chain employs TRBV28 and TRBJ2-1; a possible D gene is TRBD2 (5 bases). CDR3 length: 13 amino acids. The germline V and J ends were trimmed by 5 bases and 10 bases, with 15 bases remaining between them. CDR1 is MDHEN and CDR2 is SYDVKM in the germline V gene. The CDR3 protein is CASSLLGPGEQFF. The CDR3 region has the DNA TGTGCCAGCAGTCTCTTGGGTCCGGGGGAGCAGTTCTTC.

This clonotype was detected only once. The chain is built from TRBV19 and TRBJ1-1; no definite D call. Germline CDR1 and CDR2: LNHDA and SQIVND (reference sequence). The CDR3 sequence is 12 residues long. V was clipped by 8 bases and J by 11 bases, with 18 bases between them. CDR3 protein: CASGVIAGRAFF. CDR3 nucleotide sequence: TGTGCCAGTGGTGTCATTGCGGGTCGGGCTTTCTTT.

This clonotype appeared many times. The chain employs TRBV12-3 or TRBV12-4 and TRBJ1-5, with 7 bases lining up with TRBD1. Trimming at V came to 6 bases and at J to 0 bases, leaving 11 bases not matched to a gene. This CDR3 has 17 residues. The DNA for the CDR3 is TGTGCCAGCAGAAGGGGCCGTGGACAGGATAGCAATCAGCCCCAGCATTTT. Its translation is CASRRGRGQDSNQPQHF.